This T cell receptor beta chain comes out of a study of beta chain features in type 1 diabetes. cDNA synthesis used the whole RNA isolate, giving expressed TCRB sequences. Some clones are missing from TCRdb's copy, which holds only in-frame ones; the method was immunoSEQ multiplex PCR. The sample shows around 290,000 clones, 7% to 9% of them seen only once. Germline V gives CDR1 SGHNT, CDR2 YYREEE (reference sequence). V shed 4 bases, J shed 7 bases, and the junction held 11 bases outside the gene matches. This CDR3 is 16 amino acids long. This clone came up a few times. Sequencing input: central memory CD4+ T cells from blood. The origin of this receptor is a young woman in good health. The chain carries TRBV5-4 and TRBJ1-6, with 7 nucleotides matching TRBD1. CDR3 DNA sequence: TGTGCCAGCAGCCAAAGGACCGGGACAGAGAATTCACCCCTCCACTTT. This gives the protein CASSQRTGTENSPLHF.